What follows are 21 T cell receptor beta chains derived from one specimen sequenced in a study of radiotherapy plus CTLA-4 blockade in lung cancer. Using immunoSEQ multiplex PCR, the repertoire was profiled, and TCRdb retains in-frame clones only, with some absent. The sample has 65,000 to 85,000 clones; 76% are singletons. This specimen was peripheral blood, taken from a patient treated with radiotherapy plus ipilimumab. These receptors all stem from a human donor with non-small cell lung cancer whose response to radiotherapy plus ipilimumab could not be evaluated. Some clones in this sample may be carry-over from other donors' samples.

J is TRBJ2-5 and V is TRBV19, with a tentative D call TRBD2 (5 bases). Germline V gives CDR1 LNHDA, CDR2 SQIVND (reference sequence). The CDR3 has 13 residues. Deletions cut 5 bases from V and 11 bases from J, with 18 bases between. The CDR3 region is CASSWTATREQYF. The CDR3 bases are TGTGCCAGTAGTTGGACTGCCACGAGGGAGCAGTACTTC. The whole variable domain, filled in from reference TRBV19 and TRBJ2-5, reads DGGITQSPKYLFRKEGQNVTLSCEQNLNHDAMYWYRQDPGQGLRLIYYSQIVNDFQKGDIAEGYSVSREKKESFPLTVTSAQKNPTAFYLCASSWTATREQYFGPGTRLLVL.

The chain combines TRBV6-5 with TRBJ2-5; D gene unclear. The CDR3 has 14 amino acids. The germline gives CDR1 MNHEY, CDR2 SVGAGI. V was pared by 5 bases and J by 2 bases, with 12 bases between. CDR3 sequence: CASSPLSRQETQYF. Written as DNA, the CDR3 is TGTGCCAGCAGTCCCCTTAGCCGGCAAGAGACCCAGTACTTC.

This sequence joins TRBV29-1 and TRBJ1-2; the D gene is possibly TRBD1 (5 bases). CDR1 and CDR2 (germline): SQVTM, ANQGSEA. The CDR3 loop spans 12 amino acids. The ends were cut back, 2 bases at V and 4 bases at J, with 8 bases in the middle. The CDR3 sequence: CSVESTVYGYTF. CDR3 sequence (DNA): TGCAGCGTTGAATCGACAGTCTATGGCTACACCTTC.

The chain is built from TRBV4-3 and TRBJ1-2; TRBD1 is a possible D gene (6 bases). Germline-derived CDR1 and CDR2 are LGHNA and YSLEER. Trimming left V 2 bases short and J 4 bases short, with 14 bases between. This CDR3 has 15 residues. The CDR3 is CASSQPGQGRYGYTF. CDR3 nucleotide sequence: TGCGCCAGCAGCCAACCGGGACAAGGGCGCTATGGCTACACCTTC.

The V call is TRBV2, the J call TRBJ2-7; 9 nucleotides align to TRBD1. The germline V gene encodes CDR1 SNHLY and CDR2 FYNNEI. The V gene end was trimmed by 6 bases and the J gene end by 4 bases; junction bases not matched to a gene: 10. The length of the CDR3 is 15 residues. The CDR3 DNA reads as TGTGCCAGCAGGATCCCGGGACAGGGTATATACGAGCAGTACTTC. Translated, it gives CASRIPGQGIYEQYF.

This clone has only one observation. The gene calls are TRBV2 and TRBJ1-5, with D unresolved. The CDR3 spans 14 residues. V was pared by 2 bases and J by 2 bases, with 7 bases between. The V gene's germline CDR1 is SNHLY and CDR2 FYNNEI. In DNA, the CDR3 is TGTGCCAGCAGTGAAATGCGGGGCAATCAGCCCCAGCATTTT. As protein: CASSEMRGNQPQHF.

The CDR3 loop reads CASQGQVNEKLFF. The CDR3 DNA reads as TGTGCCAGCCAGGGACAGGTTAATGAAAAACTGTTTTTT. This chain joins TRBV6-1 and TRBJ1-4; 8 bases are a match to TRBD1. Germline lookup yields CDR1 MNHNS and CDR2 SASEGT. The CDR3 loop spans 13 amino acids. The ends lost 8 bases at V and 4 bases at J; junction bases unmatched: 3.

The V call is TRBV4-1, the J call TRBJ2-1, with TRBD2 identical over 10 bases. V dropped 2 bases and J dropped 10; count of bases not matched to a gene: 11. The CDR3 totals 16 residues. In germline, CDR1 is MGHRA, CDR2 YSYEKL. CDR3 DNA sequence: TGCGCCAGCAGCCAATCCATAGCGGGGGGACCCGGGGAGCAGTTCTTC. It codes for CASSQSIAGGPGEQFF.

This clone was detected once. J is TRBJ1-2 and V is TRBV28; 8 positions match TRBD1. Germline V gene data show CDR1 as MDHEN and CDR2 as SYDVKM. After removal of 6 bases from V and 8 bases from J, the junction contained 8 bases not matched to a gene. The CDR3 runs 13 residues. The CDR3 region has the DNA TGTGCCAGCAGGCAGCAGGGGGCGGGAGGCTACACCTTC. This gives the protein CASRQQGAGGYTF.

This clone was seen only a few times. V usage is TRBV6-1 and J usage is TRBJ2-7; 7 bases are shared with TRBD1. The germline gives CDR1 MNHNS, CDR2 SASEGT. The CDR3 is 15 amino acids. V gave up 0 bases and J gave up 2 bases; unmatched junction bases: 4. The CDR3 DNA follows: TGTGCCAGCAGTGAAGCGGACAGGTTTCCCTACGAGCAGTACTTC. Its translation is CASSEADRFPYEQYF.

The rearrangement uses TRBV6-5 and TRBJ1-1, with D possibly matching TRBD1 (6 bases). This CDR3 spans 14 amino acids. V dropped 5 bases and J dropped 4 bases, with 14 bases sitting between them. Germline V gives CDR1 MNHEY, CDR2 SVGAGI. CDR3 in amino acids: CASSTLQGTTEAFF. The CDR3 coding sequence is TGTGCCAGCAGTACATTACAGGGCACCACTGAAGCTTTCTTT.

The rearrangement links TRBV4-1 to TRBJ1-2; TRBD1 matches at 9 bases. Germline V CDR1 and CDR2: MGHRA, YSYEKL. This CDR3 spans 18 amino acids. Trimming cost V 0 bases and J 4 bases; bases outside gene matches: 12. Here the CDR3 DNA reads TGCGCCAGCAGCCAAGATGGACAGGGGCCGTCATTAGGCTATGGCTACACCTTC. This encodes CASSQDGQGPSLGYGYTF.

The J gene is TRBJ1-5, the V gene TRBV28, with D unclear. The germline V gene encodes CDR1 MDHEN and CDR2 SYDVKM. Trimming removed 8 bases from V and 3 bases from J, with 17 bases in between. This CDR3 is built from 15 residues. The CDR3 reads CASRLPYGVNQPQHF. In DNA, the CDR3 is TGTGCCAGCCGCCTCCCTTACGGGGTCAATCAGCCCCAGCATTTT. The whole variable domain, remainder taken from reference TRBV28 and TRBJ1-5, is DVKVTQSSRYLVKRTGEKVFLECVQDMDHENMFWYRQDPGLGLRLIYFSYDVKMKEKGDIPEGYSVSREKKERFSLILESASTNQTSMYLCASRLPYGVNQPQHFGDGTRLSIL.

J is TRBJ2-7 and V is TRBV19, with D possibly being TRBD2 (6 bases). Trimming stripped 6 bases from V and 0 bases from J, with 12 bases between. The germline V gene has CDR1 LNHDA and CDR2 SQIVND (reference sequence). The CDR3 is made up of 14 amino acids. CDR3: CASSPRGSSYEQYF. The DNA for the CDR3 is TGTGCCAGTAGCCCCCGGGGGAGCTCCTACGAGCAGTACTTC.

This clone was counted a few times. The junction and the germline gene differ at one end; a read error may be behind it. J is TRBJ2-3 and V is TRBV7-7, with a possible D match to TRBD2 (7 bases). Germline CDR1 is SSHAT and CDR2 is FNYEAQ (reference sequence). The CDR3 totals 17 residues. CDR3 region: CASSLRPRGQRTDTQYF. CDR3 bases: TGTGCTAGCAGCTTAAGACCGCGGGGGCAACGCACAGATACGCAGTATTTT. Full variable domain (remainder filled in from reference TRBV7-7 and TRBJ2-3): GAGVSQSPRYKVTKRGQDVTLRCDPISSHATLYWYQQALGQGPEFLTYFNYEAQPDKSGLPSDRFSAERPEGSISTLTIQRTEQRDSAMYRCASSLRPRGQRTDTQYFGPGTRLTVL.

The chain employs TRBV13 and TRBJ2-4, with 8 nucleotides matching TRBD2. Looked up from germline, CDR1 is PRHDT and CDR2 is FYEKMQ (reference sequence). The CDR3 contains 16 residues. The V and J ends lost 3 bases and 3 bases, in that order; junction bases with no gene match: 7. The CDR3 protein is CASSLAGGGSKNIQYF. CDR3 nucleotide sequence: TGTGCCAGCAGCTTGGCGGGGGGCGGAAGCAAAAACATTCAGTACTTC.

V usage is TRBV6-6 and J usage is TRBJ1-4, with 9 nucleotides matching TRBD1. Germline-derived CDR1 and CDR2 are MNHNY and SVGAGI (reference sequence). The CDR3 totals 14 residues. V trimming: 5 bases; J trimming: 8 bases; junction bases outside the gene matches: 6. The CDR3 region has the DNA TGTGCCAGCAGTCTCGACAGGGGGAGGGAAAAACTGTTTTTT. The encoded protein is CASSLDRGREKLFF.

J is TRBJ1-2 and V is TRBV5-6; 9 positions agree with TRBD1. CDR1 and CDR2 (germline): SGHDT, YYEEEE. This CDR3 is built from 15 residues. Trimming took 2 bases from V and 6 from J; bases not matched to a gene: 8. CDR3 region: CASSFETGGRDGYTF. In nucleotides, the CDR3 is TGTGCCAGCAGCTTCGAAACAGGGGGCAGGGATGGCTACACCTTC.

This chain connects TRBV11-2 to TRBJ1-5; D is undetermined. V lost 1 base to trimming and J lost 0 bases, with 7 bases between them. Germline values: CDR1 SGHAT, CDR2 FQNNGV. This CDR3 comprises 15 residues. The CDR3 DNA follows: TGTGCCAGCAGCTTAGGAGCAGGTAGCAATCAGCCCCAGCATTTT. Translation gives CASSLGAGSNQPQHF.

The V and J genes are TRBV11-3 and TRBJ2-3; D not resolved. The V gene lost 0 bases and the J gene lost 6 bases, with 4 bases spanning the gap. The germline V gene encodes CDR1 SGHNT and CDR2 YENEEA. The CDR3 consists of 12 residues. CDR3 residues: CASSLDRDTQYF. The CDR3 DNA sequence: TGTGCCAGCAGCTTAGACAGGGATACGCAGTATTTT.

This chain connects TRBV6-1 to TRBJ1-5; D gene ambiguous. V was pared by 3 bases and J by 3 bases, with 12 bases between. The length of the CDR3 is 15 residues. Germline V CDR1 and CDR2: MNHNS, SASEGT. CDR3 protein: CASSDFYGDNQPQHF. CDR3 sequence (DNA): TGTGCCAGCAGTGATTTCTACGGGGACAATCAGCCCCAGCATTTT.